Below are 21 T cell receptor beta chains sequenced from a single sample in a study of tumor and adjacent non-tumor tissue in lung cancer. No cell sorting was done before RNA was extracted from the tissue. Distant lung tissue was collected more than 3 cm away from the tumor edge. Three rounds of nested PCR, following a modified ARM-PCR protocol, produced the TCRbeta library. TCRdb independently ran MiXCR on the multiplex PCR reads; one entry per CDR3 protein. The sample has about 110,000 distinct CDR3 sequences; about 61% are singletons. Sequencing was performed on distant non-tumor lung tissue. These receptors were obtained from a man aged 55 to 70 with non-small cell lung cancer.

This clonotype was found once. This chain uses TRBV12-5 with TRBJ2-6; 9 bases match TRBD2. Germline V CDR1 and CDR2: LGHNT, FRNRAP. V shed 6 bases and J 5 bases; nucleotides not matched to a gene: 14. CDR3 size: 18 residues. The CDR3 DNA reads TGTGCTAGTGGCTCCAGCGGGGGGACCGCCCAACGGGCCAACGTCCTGACTTTC. Translated, it gives CASGSSGGTAQRANVLTF.

As for this clonotype: A much bigger clone sits one base away, suggesting this may be a read error. The gene calls are TRBV10-2 and TRBJ2-7, with D possibly matching TRBD2 (6 bases). The CDR3 runs 15 residues. Germline V gene sequence: CDR1 WSHSY, CDR2 SAAADI. CDR3 bases: TGCGCCATCAGTGAGTGGGGCGGGAACTCCTACGAGCAGTACTTC. As protein: CAISEWGGNSYEQYF.

Comments on this clonotype: An end of the junction does not agree with germline; a read error may underlie this. The V call is TRBV6-5, the J call TRBJ1-2; D remains unclear. The CDR3 covers 12 residues. Germline V gene sequence: CDR1 MNHEY, CDR2 SVGAGI. The CDR3 DNA follows: TGTGTCAGCAGTACATGGGATCGTGGCTACACCTTC. Translated: CVSSTWDRGYTF.

With regard to this clonotype: Compared with germline, one end of the junction differs, possibly owing to a read error. This chain uses TRBV11-3 with TRBJ2-1; 9 bases line up with TRBD2. This CDR3 is built from 17 residues. The germline CDR1 and CDR2 sequences are SGHNT and YENEEA. For the CDR3, the DNA is TGTGTCAGCCGAGGGGCGGGAGCGGGGGGAACCTACAATGAACAGTTATTC. Its protein product is CVSRGAGAGGTYNEQLF.

The CDR3, as DNA: TGTGCCAGCACTGCGAGACAGGGAAGGTTCCAAGAGACCCAGTACTTC. Translated, it gives CASTARQGRFQETQYF. V is TRBV6-2 or TRBV6-3 and J is TRBJ2-5, with 7 bases identical to TRBD1. CDR1 and CDR2 (germline): MNHEY, SVGEGT. Germline trimming cut 7 bases from V and 1 base from J; bases unmatched to any gene: 12. This CDR3 comprises 16 residues.

This clonotype was seen only once. The conserved final phenylalanine or tryptophan is absent from the CDR3, which likely points to a read error. The chain links TRBV20-1 to TRBJ2-1; 9 positions agree with TRBD2. The CDR3 has 16 residues. Germline V gives CDR1 DFQATT, CDR2 SNEGSKA (reference sequence). V lost 3 bases and J lost 8; bases outside the gene matches: 14. The CDR3 spells CSASPLRREGLYEQFY. CDR3 DNA sequence: TGCAGTGCTAGCCCCCTAAGGCGGGAGGGCCTATATGAGCAGTTCTAC.

As for this clonotype: The junction differs from germline at one of its ends, possibly a read error. This chain links TRBV4-3 with TRBJ2-3, with D perhaps matching TRBD1 or TRBD2 (6 bases each). The germline V gene has CDR1 LGHNA and CDR2 YSLEER. CDR3 length equals 18 residues. CDR3 residues: CAISQGFGGLYRTDTQYF. The CDR3 DNA sequence: TGCGCCATCAGCCAGGGGTTTGGGGGGCTATATCGCACAGATACGCAATATTTT.

This clonotype was picked up many times. The chain couples TRBV6-5 to TRBJ2-2; 7 bases line up with TRBD1. CDR1 and CDR2 (germline): MNHEY, SVGAGI. After removal of 6 bases from V and 1 base from J, the junction contained 5 bases not matched to a gene. There are 15 residues in the CDR3. CDR3 DNA: TGTGCCAGCAGGTCCGGGACAGTGAACACCGGGGAGCTGTTTTTT. Translating gives CASRSGTVNTGELFF.

Details on this clonotype: Mismatch with germline at one junction end may stem from a read error. The gene calls are TRBV25-1 and TRBJ2-3; D might be TRBD2 (6 bases). The CDR3 is 16 amino acids. Germline assignment: CDR1 MGHDK and CDR2 SYGVNS. CDR3 in DNA: TGTGCCAGCAGTTCTCTAATCGGGAGCGCAACAGTTACGCAGTATTTT. It translates to CASSSLIGSATVTQYF. The full variable domain, in which reference TRBV25-1 and TRBJ2-3 provide the parts outside the CDR3, is EADIYQTPRYLVIGTGKKITLECSQTMGHDKMYWYQQDPGMELHLIHYSYGVNSTEKGDLSSESTVSRIRTEHFPLTLESARPSHTSQYLCASSSLIGSATVTQYFGPGTRLTVL.

Concerning this clonotype: At one end the junction does not follow the germline gene, possibly because of a read error. The chain couples TRBV4-3 to TRBJ2-2; a possible D gene is TRBD2 (5 bases). The CDR3 length is 14 residues. Germline assignment: CDR1 LGHNA and CDR2 YSLEER. CDR3 sequence: CASSHSVNTGELLF. The DNA of the CDR3 is TGCGCCAGCAGCCACTCAGTGAACACCGGGGAGCTGTTATTT.

As to this clonotype: Since no conserved phenylalanine or tryptophan closes the CDR3, a read error is the likely cause. It is unclear where the CDR3 begins or ends on the DNA, so no DNA is shown, and the CDR3 is as TCRdb lists it. The chain links TRBV12-3 or TRBV12-4 to TRBJ1-6; the listed D gene, TRBD1, was not tested against the DNA. From its first to its last residue, the CDR3 has 15 amino acids. CDR3 sequence: CASRADRGPNSPLHL.

There are a few counts of this clonotype. Germline and junction disagree at one end, which may indicate a read error. The chain links TRBV11-1 to TRBJ2-1; D may be TRBD2 (8 bases). CDR3 length: 15 amino acids. Germline V lookup: CDR1 SGHAT, CDR2 FQDESV (reference sequence). CDR3 DNA sequence: TGTGCCAGCAGCCGGGGGGGACAGACCTACAATGAGCCGTCCTTC. As protein: CASSRGGQTYNEPSF.

On this clonotype itself: This may stem from a read error, because a much larger clone lies one nucleotide away. The missing conserved phenylalanine or tryptophan at the end of this CDR3 makes a read error likely. The rearrangement links TRBV5-5 to TRBJ2-7, with D hard to call. Germline CDR1 reads SGHKS; CDR2 reads YYEKEE (reference sequence). The CDR3 has 15 residues. V lost 4 bases and J lost 1, with 15 bases in between. The DNA of the CDR3 is TGTGCCAGCAGCCGAACCAGGACGGCATCCTACGAGCAGTACTAC. It specifies CASSRTRTASYEQYY.

Concerning this clonotype: At one end, the junction sequence differs from germline, possibly due to a read error. The genes are TRBV11-1 and TRBJ2-3; D may be TRBD2 (6 bases). The CDR3 contains 17 residues. Germline CDR1 reads SGHAT; CDR2 reads FQDESV (reference sequence). For the CDR3, the DNA is TGTGCCAGCAGCTTAGCGCTGAGACTAGGTGATTCAGATACACAGTATTTT. Protein: CASSLALRLGDSDTQYF.

Points on this clonotype: One end of the junction is discordant with germline, which a read error may explain. This chain connects TRBV4-3 to TRBJ2-1; no reliable D call. The V gene's germline CDR1 is LGHNA and CDR2 YSLEER. The CDR3 has 16 amino acids. The CDR3 sequence: CAGSQDGLTAYNEQFF. The CDR3 nucleotides are TGCGCCGGCAGCCAAGATGGGCTAACGGCGTACAATGAGCAGTTCTTC.

A remark on this clonotype: A junction boundary mismatches the germline segment, possibly from a read error. V usage is TRBV29-1 and J usage is TRBJ2-7, with TRBD1 matching 10 bases. Germline CDR1 and CDR2: SQVTM and ANQGSEA. The CDR3 is 13 amino acids. CDR3 nucleotide sequence: TGCGGCGTTGAGTGGGACAGGGGCTACGAGCAGTACTTC. Translating gives CGVEWDRGYEQYF.

Note on this clonotype: A clone one base away is much larger, so this may be a read error. The gene calls are TRBV20-1 and TRBJ1-5; D might be TRBD1 (6 bases). CDR1 DFQATT and CDR2 SNEGSKA come from the germline V gene (reference sequence). The CDR3 length is 14 residues. V was trimmed by 3 bases and J by 11 bases, leaving 20 bases between them. CDR3 bases: TGCAGTGCTAGCGCAGGGGCCGGTTGGGAGACCCAGCATTTT. The encoded protein is CSASAGAGWETQHF.

This clonotype was seen ten or more times. A single base separates this from a much larger clone, so it may be a read error. The gene calls are TRBV6-2 or TRBV6-3 and TRBJ2-3; D gene uncertain. This CDR3 has 15 residues. CDR1 and CDR2 (germline): MNHEY, SVGEGT. This CDR3 reads CASSGRHRATDTRYF. The CDR3 DNA reads as TGTGCCAGCAGTGGCCGTCACAGAGCCACAGATACGCGGTATTTT.

Regarding this clonotype: The conserved phenylalanine or tryptophan is not found at the CDR3 terminus, so this likely reflects a read error. This rearrangement joins TRBV15 to TRBJ2-7; 7 nucleotides align to TRBD1. The CDR3 sequence is 16 residues long. From germline, CDR1 is LNHNV and CDR2 YYDKDF (reference sequence). CDR3 region: CATSRQTGQLSYKQYL. The CDR3 bases are TGTGCCACCAGCCGACAGACGGGACAGCTCTCCTACAAGCAGTACTTA.

This chain connects TRBV6-5 to TRBJ2-3; D is possibly TRBD1 (7 bases). The CDR3 has 17 residues. V lost 8 bases and J 4 bases, leaving 25 bases between the germline ends. Germline CDR1 MNHEY, CDR2 SVGAGI. The DNA for the CDR3 is TGTGCCAGCGGTTCCTTCACGAGACAGGGAGGAGCAGATACGCAGTATTTT. Encoded protein: CASGSFTRQGGADTQYF.

This clonotype was seen repeatedly, ten times or more. The chain carries TRBV7-8 and TRBJ2-2, with D perhaps matching TRBD1 (6 bases). The CDR3 sequence is 13 residues long. In germline, CDR1 is SGHVS, CDR2 FQNEAQ. The germline V and J ends were trimmed by 8 bases and 1 base, with 8 bases remaining between them. The CDR3 protein is CASQQGNTGELFF. The CDR3 DNA follows: TGTGCCAGCCAACAGGGGAACACCGGGGAGCTGTTTTTT.